The rows below give T cell receptor beta chains drawn from one sample of a study of metastatic and nonmetastatic thyroid tumors. TCRdb re-processed the PCR reads through MiXCR. The sample records around 28,000 clones, roughly 29% being singletons. The specimen sequenced was blood. These receptors were taken from a female donor with papillary thyroid cancer or a benign thyroid nodule (not recorded which). Some clones in this sample may be carry-over from other donors' samples. The CDR3 runs from the conserved cysteine through the conserved F or W. A D gene is named only where the DNA matches it firmly. The size field is filled for only some rows; it gives once, few, many or a size class.

d_gene: .
j_gene: TRBJ2-2
abundance: many
v_gene: TRBV11-3
CDR3aa: CASSFGGNTGELFF

d_gene: TRBD2
j_gene: TRBJ2-1
abundance: .
v_gene: TRBV28
CDR3aa: CASSPGVVSSGSNEQFF

d_gene: .
j_gene: TRBJ1-4
abundance: many
v_gene: TRBV12-3/TRBV12-4
CDR3aa: CASSLRRNEKLFF

d_gene: TRBD1
j_gene: TRBJ2-3
abundance: .
v_gene: TRBV2
CDR3aa: CASGQDSTDTQYF

d_gene: TRBD1
j_gene: TRBJ1-2
abundance: few
v_gene: TRBV28
CDR3aa: CASSLYTGDYGYTF

d_gene: TRBD1
j_gene: TRBJ2-2
abundance: many
v_gene: TRBV24-1
CDR3aa: CATSDLAGGDTGELFF

d_gene: .
j_gene: TRBJ1-2
abundance: .
v_gene: TRBV5-1
CDR3aa: CASSPGDYQGMTRGYTF

d_gene: TRBD2
j_gene: TRBJ2-7
abundance: .
v_gene: TRBV20-1
CDR3aa: CSARDWERERYEQYF

d_gene: .
j_gene: TRBJ1-5
abundance: few
v_gene: TRBV12-3/TRBV12-4
CDR3aa: CASTIWGRGNQPQHF

d_gene: TRBD1
j_gene: TRBJ2-7
abundance: few
v_gene: TRBV28
CDR3aa: CASSSGQGYSYEQYF

d_gene: .
j_gene: TRBJ1-5
abundance: .
v_gene: TRBV6-1
CDR3aa: CAWGVNQPQHF

d_gene: TRBD1
j_gene: TRBJ1-2
abundance: many
v_gene: TRBV27
CDR3aa: CASSPGTDYGYTF

d_gene: .
j_gene: TRBJ2-2
abundance: .
v_gene: TRBV4-1
CDR3aa: CASSQDQLLLNTGELFF

d_gene: .
j_gene: TRBJ2-7
abundance: .
v_gene: TRBV6-1
CDR3aa: CASSFYGAYEQYF

d_gene: TRBD2
j_gene: TRBJ2-7
abundance: .
v_gene: TRBV20-1
CDR3aa: CSAREPRGRTRAYEQYF

d_gene: TRBD1
j_gene: TRBJ1-6
abundance: medium-sized
v_gene: TRBV5-1
CDR3aa: CASSLVLGTGLSPLHF

d_gene: TRBD1
j_gene: TRBJ1-2
abundance: .
v_gene: TRBV5-1
CDR3aa: CASSLEGQDYGYTF

d_gene: .
j_gene: TRBJ2-5
abundance: medium-sized
v_gene: TRBV6-2/TRBV6-3
CDR3aa: CASSSITGEGETQYF

d_gene: TRBD2
j_gene: TRBJ2-7
abundance: .
v_gene: TRBV20-1
CDR3aa: CSGSREDITYEQYF

d_gene: .
j_gene: TRBJ2-2
abundance: .
v_gene: TRBV9
CDR3aa: CASSVEGYGPNTGELFF

d_gene: .
j_gene: TRBJ1-1
abundance: .
v_gene: TRBV4-2
CDR3aa: CASSRRAGGGKDTEAFF

d_gene: TRBD1
j_gene: TRBJ1-2
abundance: .
v_gene: TRBV3-1
CDR3aa: CASSQDRDRGRDYGYTF

d_gene: TRBD1
j_gene: TRBJ2-2
abundance: few
v_gene: TRBV27
CDR3aa: CAISPGTGEAGELFF

d_gene: TRBD2
j_gene: TRBJ2-7
abundance: once
v_gene: TRBV5-1
CDR3aa: CASSLYRSGRAREQYF

d_gene: .
j_gene: TRBJ2-2
abundance: .
v_gene: TRBV7-8
CDR3aa: CASTHGLNTGELFF

d_gene: .
j_gene: TRBJ1-5
abundance: many
v_gene: TRBV13
CDR3aa: CASSSSPGPQHF

d_gene: .
j_gene: TRBJ2-7
abundance: .
v_gene: TRBV6-4
CDR3aa: CASSDGPDTGELYF